Below, 27 T cell receptor beta chains from the same sample are listed, as sequenced in a study of cytomegalovirus exposure and HLA in healthy donors. This PCR relied on a set of 60 Vbeta primers and 13 Jbeta primers. Clones were read by immunoSEQ multiplex PCR, and TCRdb kept only the in-frame ones, dropping some. The sample records roughly 200,000 clones, 65% to 85% being singletons. Material: PBMCs. Every receptor here comes from a man aged 50 or older in good health and CMV-seronegative.

The V gene is TRBV4-1, the J gene TRBJ2-5; TRBD2 aligns across 12 bases. This CDR3 is 17 amino acids long. CDR1 is MGHRA, CDR2 YSYEKL, per germline. V was clipped by 4 bases and J by 2 bases; unmatched bases: 8. The CDR3 region has the DNA TGCGCCAGCAGCCTGGGGCTAGCGGGAGGGCCGCAAGAGACCCAGTACTTC. Its protein product is CASSLGLAGGPQETQYF.

The rearrangement joins TRBV7-3 to TRBJ2-3; 7 bases are shared with TRBD1. J was trimmed by 0 bases and V by 5 bases; bases with no gene match: 5. Per the germline V gene, CDR1 is SGHTA and CDR2 is FQGTGA. CDR3 length: 15 amino acids. Here the CDR3 reads CASSRTGSSTDTQYF. The CDR3 DNA reads as TGTGCCAGCAGCCGGACAGGCTCTAGCACAGATACGCAGTATTTT.

This clone was recorded once. This chain links TRBV27 with TRBJ2-1, with 8 bases that match TRBD1. Losses at the gene ends were 6 bases for V and 1 base for J; bases not matched to a gene: 11. Germline assignment: CDR1 MNHEY and CDR2 SMNVEV (reference sequence). CDR3 length: 17 amino acids. The chain's CDR3 is CASSLGAGGLSYNEQFF. For the CDR3, the DNA is TGTGCCAGCAGCCTGGGGGCAGGGGGCTTGTCCTACAATGAGCAGTTCTTC.

Turning to this clone: At one end, the junction sequence differs from germline, possibly due to a read error. The chain combines TRBV7-9 with TRBJ2-2; 11 nucleotides match TRBD2. The CDR3 runs 17 residues. Per germline, CDR1 SEHNR and CDR2 FQNEAQ (reference sequence). For the CDR3, the DNA is TGTTCCAGCAGCTTAGCAGGGACTAGCGGAAAGACCGGGGAGCTGTTTTTT. Translating gives CSSSLAGTSGKTGELFF. Filled out from reference TRBV7-9 and TRBJ2-2, the complete variable domain reads DTGVSQNPRHKITKRGQNVTFRCDPISEHNRLYWYRQTLGQGPEFLTYFQNEAQLEKSRLLSDRFSAERPKGSFSTLEIQRTEQGDSAMYLCSSSLAGTSGKTGELFFGEGSRLTVL.

V gene TRBV29-1 combines with J gene TRBJ1-4; the D gene is possibly TRBD1 (5 bases). The V gene's germline CDR1 is SQVTM and CDR2 ANQGSEA. CDR3 size: 12 residues. V was pared by 6 bases and J by 8 bases, with 13 bases between. Here the CDR3 DNA reads TGCAGCGTCGGACGAGCAGGGGAAAAACTGTTTTTT. Protein: CSVGRAGEKLFF.

This chain joins TRBV18 and TRBJ1-5, with D maybe TRBD1 (6 bases). The V end was cut by 2 bases, the J end by 2 bases, with 10 bases between. Germline values: CDR1 KGHSH, CDR2 LQKENI. The CDR3 runs to 15 residues. CDR3 loop: CASSPGTTGNQPQHF. CDR3 sequence (DNA): TGTGCCAGCTCACCAGGGACAACCGGCAATCAGCCCCAGCATTTT.

CDR3 sequence reads: CASILGGSGNTIYF. CDR3 sequence (DNA): TGTGCCAGCATCTTAGGAGGGTCTGGAAACACCATATATTTT. The chain is built from TRBV28 and TRBJ1-3; D remains unclear. Deletions cut 7 bases from V and 1 base from J, with 11 bases between. The CDR3 is 14 amino acids. The germline V gene encodes CDR1 MDHEN and CDR2 SYDVKM. Variable domain in full (rest from reference TRBV28 and TRBJ1-3): DVKVTQSSRYLVKRTGEKVFLECVQDMDHENMFWYRQDPGLGLRLIYFSYDVKMKEKGDIPEGYSVSREKKERFSLILESASTNQTSMYLCASILGGSGNTIYFGEGSWLTVV.

This clone was seen a single time. The chain couples TRBV28 to TRBJ2-6; D is perhaps TRBD2 (6 bases). Trimming removed 8 bases at V and 0 bases at J, with 11 bases between. Germline lookup yields CDR1 MDHEN and CDR2 SYDVKM. The CDR3 is 15 residues long. The CDR3 DNA follows: TGTGCCAGCTCGGAGGGCGGCTCTGGGGCCAACGTCCTGACTTTC. Its protein product is CASSEGGSGANVLTF.

The rearrangement joins TRBV11-2 to TRBJ2-3; 8 positions agree with TRBD2. After removal of 3 bases from V and 4 bases from J, the junction contained 6 bases not matched to a gene. This CDR3 contains 15 residues. From germline, CDR1 is SGHAT and CDR2 FQNNGV. The CDR3 DNA follows: TGTGCCAGCAGCTTTACCGGGAGGGCCCCAGATACGCAGTATTTT. It translates to CASSFTGRAPDTQYF.

The V and J genes are TRBV5-1 and TRBJ2-7; TRBD1 aligns across 8 bases. Germline V gene data show CDR1 as SGHRS and CDR2 as YFSETQ. CDR3 size: 14 residues. V shed 3 bases and J 7 bases; nucleotides not matched to a gene: 9. CDR3 DNA: TGCGCCAGCAGCTCGACCTCCCGGGACAGGGAGCAGTACTTC. Translation gives CASSSTSRDREQYF.

Remarks on this clone: One end of the junction varies from germline; a read error may be responsible. The sample has other DNA sequences that encode this CDR3 too. The genes are TRBV6-1 and TRBJ2-7; D might be TRBD2 (5 bases). This CDR3 is 11 amino acids long. Germline V gives CDR1 MNHNS, CDR2 SASEGT. The DNA of the CDR3 is TGTGCCAGCACGGCGGGTAACGAGCAGTACTTT. Translating it yields CASTAGNEQYF.

The J gene is TRBJ2-2, the V gene TRBV6-4; TRBD1 matches 7 bases. CDR1 and CDR2 from the germline V gene are MRHNA and SNTAGT. The length of the CDR3 is 16 residues. V was pared by 6 bases and J by 6 bases, with 13 bases of the junction left unmatched. CDR3 coding DNA: TGTGCCAGCAGGGAACGGGACAGCCCCCCAGCCGGGGAGCTGTTTTTT. It encodes CASRERDSPPAGELFF.

V gene TRBV28 combines with J gene TRBJ1-5, with 7 positions matching TRBD1. The CDR3 is 14 residues long. Germline loops: CDR1 MDHEN, CDR2 SYDVKM. With V trimmed by 3 bases and J by 7 bases, 6 bases remained unmatched. The CDR3 reads CASSLAGGSQPQHF. The CDR3 DNA follows: TGTGCCAGCAGTTTGGCAGGGGGAAGCCAGCCCCAGCATTTT.

This chain links TRBV19 with TRBJ2-3; 9 bases agree with TRBD2. The germline V gene encodes CDR1 LNHDA and CDR2 SQIVND (reference sequence). This CDR3 has 16 amino acids. V trimming: 3 bases; J trimming: 3 bases; junction bases outside the gene matches: 7. DNA of the CDR3: TGTGCCAGTAGTATGCGGGAGGGCCGGTTAACAGATACGCAGTATTTT. The encoded protein is CASSMREGRLTDTQYF.

This chain connects TRBV9 to TRBJ1-4; 11 bases agree with TRBD1. V was pared by 0 bases and J by 7 bases, with 2 bases of the junction left unmatched. Germline V gene sequence: CDR1 SGDLS, CDR2 YYNGEE. The CDR3 contains 15 residues. The CDR3 reads CASSVEGTGGEKLFF. The CDR3 DNA reads as TGTGCCAGCAGCGTAGAAGGGACAGGGGGTGAAAAACTGTTTTTT. The whole variable domain, remainder taken from reference TRBV9 and TRBJ1-4, is DSGVTQTPKHLITATGQRVTLRCSPRSGDLSVYWYQQSLDQGLQFLIQYYNGEERAKGNILERFSAQQFPDLHSELNLSSLELGDSALYFCASSVEGTGGEKLFFGSGTQLSVL.

J is TRBJ2-1 and V is TRBV18, with 9 bases fitting TRBD1. Trimming removed 3 bases from V and 5 bases from J; junction bases left unmatched: 2. This CDR3 is 14 amino acids long. Germline V CDR1 and CDR2: KGHSH, LQKENI. CDR3 bases: TGTGCCAGCTCACCGGGACAGGGAAACAATGAGCAGTTCTTC. Protein sequence: CASSPGQGNNEQFF.

The chain is built from TRBV7-3 and TRBJ1-1; 9 bases agree with TRBD1. V shed 0 bases and J 4 bases; nucleotides not matched to a gene: 12. The length of the CDR3 is 18 residues. CDR1 is SGHTA, CDR2 FQGTGA, per germline. CDR3 nucleotide sequence: TGTGCCAGCAGCTTAACCCCGAGCCGGACAGGGGTTAGCACTGAAGCTTTCTTT. Protein product: CASSLTPSRTGVSTEAFF. Using reference TRBV7-3 and TRBJ1-1 for the parts outside the CDR3, the full variable domain is GAGVSQTPSNKVTEKGKYVELRCDPISGHTALYWYRQSLGQGPEFLIYFQGTGAADDSGLPNDRFFAVRPEGSVSTLKIQRTERGDSAVYLCASSLTPSRTGVSTEAFFGQGTRLTVV.

This clone was recorded once. V usage is TRBV4-2 and J usage is TRBJ2-3; 7 bases map to TRBD2. J gave up 0 bases and V 1 base, and 1 base lay outside the gene matches. Germline V gives CDR1 LGHNA, CDR2 YNFKEQ. The CDR3 runs 15 residues. The CDR3 sequence is CASSQALASTDTQYF. The CDR3, as DNA: TGTGCCAGCAGCCAAGCACTAGCGAGCACAGATACGCAGTATTTT.

The genes are TRBV7-8 and TRBJ2-4; D is undetermined. Germline V lookup: CDR1 SGHVS, CDR2 FQNEAQ. The CDR3 is made up of 15 amino acids. Trimming took 5 bases from V and 2 from J, leaving 13 bases between them. The CDR3 DNA reads TGTGCCAGCAGCAGCGAGATCGGTACCAAAAACATTCAGTACTTC. It specifies CASSSEIGTKNIQYF.

V is TRBV6-1 and J is TRBJ1-1; D is possibly TRBD1 (5 bases). Trimming left V 5 bases short and J 1 base short, with 11 bases between. Germline CDR1 and CDR2: MNHNS and SASEGT. The CDR3 is 14 residues long. In DNA form, the CDR3 reads TGTGCCAGCAGTCCCGGACACCGGAACACTGAAGCTTTCTTT. Protein: CASSPGHRNTEAFF.

J is TRBJ1-1 and V is TRBV6-5, with 8 nucleotides matching TRBD1. CDR3 length: 15 residues. Looked up from germline, CDR1 is MNHEY and CDR2 is SVGAGI. J gave up 0 bases and V 7 bases, and 7 bases lay outside the gene matches. CDR3 nucleotides: TGTGCCAGCACCCCAGGACAGGGATTGAACACTGAAGCTTTCTTT. Its protein product is CASTPGQGLNTEAFF.

This clone was found once. The chain employs TRBV10-1 and TRBJ2-1, with D maybe TRBD2 (6 bases). In germline, CDR1 is WNHNN, CDR2 SYGVQD (reference sequence). The V end was cut by 1 base, the J end by 1 base, with 11 bases between. The CDR3 has 16 residues. CDR3 sequence reads: CASSEWTTYSYNEQFF. In DNA, the CDR3 is TGCGCCAGCAGTGAGTGGACTACCTATTCCTACAATGAGCAGTTCTTC.

This sequence joins TRBV4-1 and TRBJ2-7; 10 bases agree with TRBD2. J lost 0 bases, V lost 3 bases, and 5 bases had no gene match. CDR3 size: 16 residues. Germline values: CDR1 MGHRA, CDR2 YSYEKL. This CDR3 reads CASSQGGLASSYEQYF. The CDR3 bases are TGCGCCAGCAGCCAGGGGGGACTAGCGAGCTCCTACGAGCAGTACTTC.

This sequence joins TRBV29-1 and TRBJ2-1; D ambiguous. V gave up 4 bases and J gave up 0 bases, with 7 bases separating them. The CDR3 extends over 13 amino acids. The germline gives CDR1 SQVTM, CDR2 ANQGSEA. CDR3 in amino acids: CSVVQSSYNEQFF. The CDR3 DNA reads as TGCAGCGTTGTACAGAGCTCCTACAATGAGCAGTTCTTC.

This clone was detected a few times. The chain couples TRBV5-1 to TRBJ1-1; D is possibly TRBD1 (6 bases). The CDR3 totals 17 residues. Per germline, CDR1 SGHRS and CDR2 YFSETQ. The germline V and J ends were trimmed by 4 bases and 2 bases, with 21 bases remaining between them. The CDR3 nucleotides are TGCGCCAGCAGCAAAATAGGGGGGGCCGGGGCTAACACTGAAGCTTTCTTT. The encoded protein is CASSKIGGAGANTEAFF.

This chain uses TRBV5-1 with TRBJ2-2; 8 nucleotides align to TRBD2. Per germline, CDR1 SGHRS and CDR2 YFSETQ. The CDR3 has 15 amino acids. V lost 4 bases, J lost 1 base, and 3 bases stayed unmatched. CDR3 sequence reads: CASSTTSGNTGELFF. In nucleotides, the CDR3 is TGCGCCAGCAGCACCACTAGCGGGAACACCGGGGAGCTGTTTTTT.

This chain joins TRBV19 and TRBJ2-7, with D tentatively TRBD2 (5 bases). Germline assignment: CDR1 LNHDA and CDR2 SQIVND (reference sequence). V lost 7 bases and J 5 bases, leaving 15 bases between the germline ends. The CDR3 loop spans 13 amino acids. The CDR3 here is CASTSWTENEQYF. In DNA, the CDR3 is TGTGCCAGTACCTCCTGGACTGAAAACGAGCAGTACTTC.